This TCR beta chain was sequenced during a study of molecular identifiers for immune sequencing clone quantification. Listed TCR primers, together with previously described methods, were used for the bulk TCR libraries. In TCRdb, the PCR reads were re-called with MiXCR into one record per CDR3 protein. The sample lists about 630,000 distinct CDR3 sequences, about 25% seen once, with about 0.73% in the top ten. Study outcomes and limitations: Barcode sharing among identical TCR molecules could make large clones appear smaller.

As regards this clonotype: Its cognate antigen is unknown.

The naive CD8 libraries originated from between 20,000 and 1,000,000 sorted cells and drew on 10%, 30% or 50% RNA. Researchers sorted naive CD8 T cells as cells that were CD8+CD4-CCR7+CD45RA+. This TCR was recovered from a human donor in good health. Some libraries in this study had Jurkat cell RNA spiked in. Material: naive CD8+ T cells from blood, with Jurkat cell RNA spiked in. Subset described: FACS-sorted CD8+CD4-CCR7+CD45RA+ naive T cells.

CDR3 amino acids: CASSFDTGTREETQYF. DNA of the CDR3: TGTGCCAGCAGCTTTGACACCGGGACTAGGGAAGAGACCCAGTACTTC. This sequence joins TRBV5-6 and TRBJ2-5, with TRBD2 matching over 8 bases. CDR1 and CDR2 from the germline V gene are SGHDT and YYEEEE. The trim removed 2 bases at V and 3 bases at J, leaving 9 bases unmatched. This CDR3 has 16 amino acids.